The 18 T cell receptor beta chains below all came from one sample that was sequenced in a study of blood T cell repertoires in COVID-19. Libraries were prepared by immunoSEQ multiplex PCR; TCRdb keeps only in-frame clonotypes and omits some of them. Among under 150,000 clones listed, around 80% were seen once. Sequencing was performed on peripheral blood. These receptors originate from a man aged 70-80 years with acute or convalescent COVID-19.

This chain uses TRBV18 with TRBJ2-6, with D perhaps TRBD1 (6 bases). Deletions cut 4 bases from V and 6 bases from J, with 10 bases between. The CDR3 loop spans 14 amino acids. Germline CDR1 reads KGHSH; CDR2 reads LQKENI. CDR3 coding DNA: TGTGCCAGCTCACTCGACAGGTCGGCCAACGTCCTGACTTTC. As protein: CASSLDRSANVLTF.

As regards this clone: Other DNA sequences in the sample encode the same CDR3. J is TRBJ1-1 and V is TRBV18; no clear D gene. Trimming stripped 4 bases from V and 1 base from J, with 7 bases between. Germline V gene lookup returns CDR1 KGHSH and CDR2 LQKENI. The CDR3 runs to 13 residues. The CDR3 sequence: CASSLGRNTEAFF. DNA of the CDR3: TGTGCCAGCTCACTTGGGCGGAACACTGAAGCTTTCTTT.

V and J are TRBV14 and TRBJ2-3, with 8 bases lining up with TRBD2. This CDR3 region has 17 residues. Trimming cost V 1 base and J 5 bases; bases outside gene matches: 11. Germline CDR1 reads SGHDN; CDR2 reads FVKESK. The CDR3 DNA follows: TGTGCCAGCAGCCAAGGACCCAGCGGGGGCGGGGTAGATACGCAGTATTTT. This codes for CASSQGPSGGGVDTQYF. Together with reference TRBV14 and TRBJ2-3, the CDR3 gives the full variable domain: EAGVTQFPSHSVIEKGQTVTLRCDPISGHDNLYWYRRVMGKEIKFLLHFVKESKQDESGMPNNRFLAERTGGTYSTLKVQPAELEDSGVYFCASSQGPSGGGVDTQYFGPGTRLTVL.

This clone was counted only a few times. The chain carries TRBV6-2 or TRBV6-3 and TRBJ1-6; the match to TRBD1 covers 8 bases. Germline loops: CDR1 MNHEY, CDR2 SVGEGT. With 6 bases clipped from V and 7 bases from J, the junction kept 5 bases outside the gene matches. CDR3 size: 14 residues. CDR3 bases: TGTGCCAGCAGCCGTGACAGGGGCAATTCACCCCTCCACTTT. It translates to CASSRDRGNSPLHF.

V is TRBV7-9 and J is TRBJ2-5, with a weak D call TRBD2 (5 bases). CDR3 length: 14 amino acids. Trimming removed 5 bases at V and 0 bases at J, with 10 bases between. Germline CDR1 SEHNR, CDR2 FQNEAQ (reference sequence). CDR3 loop: CASSEDSYQETQYF. In DNA form, the CDR3 reads TGTGCCAGCAGCGAGGACTCGTACCAAGAGACCCAGTACTTC.

The chain is built from TRBV12-3 or TRBV12-4 and TRBJ2-3; D is perhaps TRBD2 (6 bases). This CDR3 contains 13 residues. V shed 3 bases and J shed 4 bases, with 8 bases lying between them. For the CDR3, the DNA is TGTGCCAGCAGTTTCGGGGGAGCAGATACGCAGTATTTT. Protein sequence: CASSFGGADTQYF.

With regard to this clone: Other DNA variants within this sample encode the same CDR3. The chain joins TRBV3-1 (or the pseudogene TRBV3-2) to TRBJ2-5, with 8 bases that match TRBD1. Trimming took 3 bases from V and 2 from J; bases not matched to a gene: 2. CDR1 and CDR2 (germline): LGHDT, YNNKEL (reference sequence). The length of the CDR3 is 14 residues. The CDR3 DNA follows: TGTGCCAGCAGCCAGGGGACAGGTCAAGAGACCCAGTACTTC. Its translation: CASSQGTGQETQYF.

V and J are TRBV3-1 (or the pseudogene TRBV3-2) and TRBJ2-1, with 10 bases identical to TRBD1. Germline-derived CDR1 and CDR2 are LGHDT and YNNKEL (reference sequence). With 6 bases clipped from V and 9 bases from J, the junction kept 8 bases outside the gene matches. This CDR3 region has 14 residues. The CDR3 nucleotides read TGTGCCAGCAGACAGGGACAGGGGATCGGTGAGCAGTTCTTC. It translates to CASRQGQGIGEQFF.

The chain recombines TRBV29-1 with TRBJ1-4; 7 bases map to TRBD1. Per the germline V gene, CDR1 is SQVTM and CDR2 is ANQGSEA. The trim removed 7 bases at V and 5 bases at J, leaving 4 bases unmatched. CDR3 size: 12 residues. The CDR3 DNA sequence: TGCAGCGGTGGACAGGTGAATGAAAAACTGTTTTTT. It encodes CSGGQVNEKLFF.

The chain joins TRBV5-6 to TRBJ2-5; TRBD1 might be the D (5 bases). CDR3 length: 15 residues. Trimming took 0 bases from V and 1 from J, leaving 10 bases between them. CDR1 and CDR2 (germline): SGHDT, YYEEEE. CDR3 DNA sequence: TGTGCCAGCAGCTTGGCTGGGGCCATCCAAGAGACCCAGTACTTC. Translation: CASSLAGAIQETQYF.

The rearrangement joins TRBV20-1 to TRBJ1-1; 7 bases match TRBD1. The junction had 5 bases not matched to a gene; V was cut back by 3 bases and J by 1 base. The CDR3 spans 14 residues. The germline V gene encodes CDR1 DFQATT and CDR2 SNEGSKA (reference sequence). The chain's CDR3 is CSASKTGPNTEAFF. CDR3 in DNA: TGCAGTGCTAGTAAGACAGGGCCGAACACTGAAGCTTTCTTT.

CDR3 region: CASSLTGKFLYF. The CDR3 region has the DNA TGTGCCAGCAGCCTTACAGGGAAATTTTTGTACTTC. The V call is TRBV3-1 (or the pseudogene TRBV3-2), the J call TRBJ2-5, with a weak D call TRBD1 (6 bases). Germline CDR1 LGHDT, CDR2 YNNKEL (reference sequence). With 4 bases removed from V and 13 bases from J, the gap between germline ends came to 16 bases. The CDR3 has 12 amino acids.

The chain has TRBV4-1 and TRBJ2-3, with TRBD2 identical over 10 bases. Trimming at V came to 4 bases and at J to 0 bases, leaving 16 bases not matched to a gene. Germline CDR1 MGHRA, CDR2 YSYEKL. The CDR3 extends over 20 amino acids. CDR3 in amino acids: CASSLWPPSGGDYSTDTQYF. CDR3 bases: TGCGCCAGCAGCCTATGGCCGCCTAGCGGGGGTGATTACAGCACAGATACGCAGTATTTT.

The genes are TRBV7-9 and TRBJ1-2; D not resolved. V was pared by 4 bases and J by 4 bases, with 16 bases between. The germline gives CDR1 SEHNR, CDR2 FQNEAQ (reference sequence). The length of the CDR3 is 15 residues. For the CDR3, the DNA is TGTGCCAGCAGCTACAGCCCCTTCTCCGTCTATGGCTACACCTTC. Translating it yields CASSYSPFSVYGYTF.

The chain uses TRBV5-1 and TRBJ1-4, with D perhaps TRBD1 (5 bases). The CDR3 contains 14 residues. The germline V and J ends were trimmed by 4 bases and 8 bases, with 15 bases remaining between them. CDR1 is SGHRS, CDR2 YFSETQ, per germline. This CDR3 reads CASSPGRGGEKLFF. For the CDR3, the DNA is TGCGCCAGCAGCCCCGGGAGGGGAGGAGAAAAACTGTTTTTT. The full variable domain, with the rest looked up from reference TRBV5-1 and TRBJ1-4, is KAGVTQTPRYLIKTRGQQVTLSCSPISGHRSVSWYQQTPGQGLQFLFEYFSETQRNKGNFPGRFSGRQFSNSRSEMNVSTLELGDSALYLCASSPGRGGEKLFFGSGTQLSVL.

The genes are TRBV6-5 and TRBJ1-2; the D is unclear. V was shortened by 6 bases and J by 8 bases, with 13 bases between the two germline ends. In germline, CDR1 is MNHEY, CDR2 SVGAGI. This CDR3 spans 12 amino acids. The CDR3 DNA is TGTGCCAGCAGGAGGGAGGTGCAGGGCTACACCTTC. Protein product: CASRREVQGYTF.

This chain connects TRBV9 to TRBJ1-2, with TRBD1 matching over 9 bases. Losses at the gene ends were 4 bases for V and 8 bases for J; bases not matched to a gene: 9. Germline values: CDR1 SGDLS, CDR2 YYNGEE. The CDR3 has 14 residues. CDR3 region: CASSQELQGAGYTF. CDR3 nucleotide sequence: TGTGCCAGCAGCCAAGAACTACAGGGGGCCGGCTACACCTTC.

The chain couples TRBV13 to TRBJ1-6; no clear D gene. V was clipped by 3 bases and J by 10 bases, with 10 bases between them. Germline V gene lookup returns CDR1 PRHDT and CDR2 FYEKMQ (reference sequence). The CDR3 has 13 residues. CDR3 residues: CASSFGGVSPLHF. The CDR3 bases are TGTGCCAGCAGCTTCGGCGGGGTGTCACCCCTCCACTTT.